This TCR beta chain was recorded in a study of cytotoxic CD8 clonotypes in ibrutinib-treated CLL. Study-wide results and caveats: An increase in clonality occurred at ibrutinib response, followed by a return toward baseline at progression. Higher circulating CD8+ T-cell counts strongly accompanied higher baseline clonality, above age-matched healthy donors.

Sequenced by immunoSEQ multiplex PCR; TCRdb stores in-frame clones only, minus some. The data show roughly 58,000 clones, 54% seen once. Frozen-stored PBMCs produced roughly 2 micrograms of genomic DNA for TCR beta libraries. At least ten counts were recorded for this clone. Its specificity is unknown. Germline loops: CDR1 SEHNR, CDR2 FQNEAQ (reference sequence). The CDR3 has 17 amino acids. V trimming: 1 base; J trimming: 5 bases; junction bases outside the gene matches: 10. J is TRBJ1-4 and V is TRBV7-9; 7 nucleotides align to TRBD1. The specimen was PBMCs, collected at disease progression, from a patient treated with ibrutinib. The receptor's source is a human donor with chronic lymphocytic leukemia. The CDR3 here is CASSLVSSGQRNEKLFF. The CDR3 bases are TGTGCCAGCAGCTTAGTAAGCTCGGGACAGCGAAATGAAAAACTGTTTTTT.